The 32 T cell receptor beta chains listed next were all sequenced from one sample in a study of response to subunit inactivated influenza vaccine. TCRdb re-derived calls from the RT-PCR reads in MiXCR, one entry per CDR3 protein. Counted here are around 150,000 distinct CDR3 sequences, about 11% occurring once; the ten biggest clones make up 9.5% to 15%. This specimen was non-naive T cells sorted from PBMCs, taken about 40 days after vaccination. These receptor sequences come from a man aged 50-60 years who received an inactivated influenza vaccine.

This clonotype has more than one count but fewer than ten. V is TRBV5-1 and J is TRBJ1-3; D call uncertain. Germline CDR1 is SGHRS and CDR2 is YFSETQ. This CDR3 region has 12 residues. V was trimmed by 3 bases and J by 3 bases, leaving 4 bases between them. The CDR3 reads CASSSDGNTIYF. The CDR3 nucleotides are TGCGCCAGCAGCTCGGATGGAAACACCATATATTTT.

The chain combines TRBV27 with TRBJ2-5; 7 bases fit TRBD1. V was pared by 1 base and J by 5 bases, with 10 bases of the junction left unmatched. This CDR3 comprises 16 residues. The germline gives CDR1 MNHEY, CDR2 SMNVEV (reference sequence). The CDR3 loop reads CASSLFFTRGRETQYF. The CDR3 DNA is TGTGCCAGCAGTTTATTCTTTACTAGGGGGCGTGAGACCCAGTACTTC.

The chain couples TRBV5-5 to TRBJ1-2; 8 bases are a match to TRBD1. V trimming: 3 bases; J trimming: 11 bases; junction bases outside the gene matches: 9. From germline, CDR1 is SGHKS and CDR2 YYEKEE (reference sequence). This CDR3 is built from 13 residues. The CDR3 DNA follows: TGTGCCAGCAGCTACCTGGACAGGGAGAGATACACCTTC. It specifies CASSYLDRERYTF.

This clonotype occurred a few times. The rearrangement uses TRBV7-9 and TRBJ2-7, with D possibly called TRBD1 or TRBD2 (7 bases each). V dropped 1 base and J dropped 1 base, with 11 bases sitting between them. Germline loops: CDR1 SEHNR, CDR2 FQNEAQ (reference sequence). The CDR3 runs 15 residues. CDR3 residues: CASSLERDSSYEQYF. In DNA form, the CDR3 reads TGTGCCAGCAGCTTAGAGCGGGACAGTTCCTACGAGCAGTACTTC.

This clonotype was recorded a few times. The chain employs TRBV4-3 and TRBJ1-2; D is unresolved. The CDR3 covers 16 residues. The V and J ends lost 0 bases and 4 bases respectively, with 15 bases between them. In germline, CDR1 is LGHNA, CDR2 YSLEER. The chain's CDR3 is CASSQDGLPRGYGYTF. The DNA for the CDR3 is TGCGCCAGCAGCCAAGATGGGTTACCGCGGGGCTATGGCTACACCTTC.

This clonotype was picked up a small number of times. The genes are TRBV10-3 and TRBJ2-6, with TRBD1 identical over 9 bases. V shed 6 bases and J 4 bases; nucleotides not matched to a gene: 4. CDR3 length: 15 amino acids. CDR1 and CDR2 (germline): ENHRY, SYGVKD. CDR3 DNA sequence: TGTGCCATCAGGAGACAGGGGGTCGGGGCCAACGTCCTGACTTTC. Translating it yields CAIRRQGVGANVLTF.

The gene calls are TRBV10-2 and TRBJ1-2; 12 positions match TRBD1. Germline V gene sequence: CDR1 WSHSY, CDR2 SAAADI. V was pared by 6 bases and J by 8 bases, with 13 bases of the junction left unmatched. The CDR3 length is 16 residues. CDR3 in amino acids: CASSDLQGQGAFGYTF. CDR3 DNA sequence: TGCGCCAGCAGCGATCTCCAGGGACAGGGGGCCTTCGGCTACACCTTC.

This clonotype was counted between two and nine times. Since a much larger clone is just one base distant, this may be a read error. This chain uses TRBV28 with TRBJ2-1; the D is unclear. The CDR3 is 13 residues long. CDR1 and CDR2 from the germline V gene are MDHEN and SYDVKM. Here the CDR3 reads CTSRRSSYNEQFF. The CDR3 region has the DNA TGTACCAGCAGACGGAGCTCCTACAATGAGCAGTTCTTC.

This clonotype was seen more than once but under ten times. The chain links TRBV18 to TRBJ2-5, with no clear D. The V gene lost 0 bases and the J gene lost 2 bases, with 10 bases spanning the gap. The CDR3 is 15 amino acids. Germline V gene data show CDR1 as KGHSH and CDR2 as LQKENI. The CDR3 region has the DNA TGTGCCAGCTCACCACCATCTGAACAGCAAGAGACCCAGTACTTC. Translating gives CASSPPSEQQETQYF.

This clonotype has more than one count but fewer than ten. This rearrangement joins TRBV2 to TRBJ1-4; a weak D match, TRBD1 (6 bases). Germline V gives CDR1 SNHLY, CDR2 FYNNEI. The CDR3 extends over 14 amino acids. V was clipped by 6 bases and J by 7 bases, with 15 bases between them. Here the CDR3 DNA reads TGTGCCAGCAGGGACGACACAGGGACTGAAAAACTGTTTTTT. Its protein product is CASRDDTGTEKLFF. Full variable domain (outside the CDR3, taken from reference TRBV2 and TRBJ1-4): EPEVTQTPSHQVTQMGQEVILRCVPISNHLYFYWYRQILGQKVEFLVSFYNNEISEKSEIFDDQFSVERPDGSNFTLKIRSTKLEDSAMYFCASRDDTGTEKLFFGSGTQLSVL.

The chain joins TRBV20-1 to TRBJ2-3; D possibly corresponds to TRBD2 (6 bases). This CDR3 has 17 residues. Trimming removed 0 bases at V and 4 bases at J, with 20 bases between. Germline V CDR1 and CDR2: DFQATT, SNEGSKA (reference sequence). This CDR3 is CSARDRGFGSWADTQYF. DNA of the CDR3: TGCAGTGCTAGAGATAGAGGGTTCGGGAGTTGGGCAGATACGCAGTATTTT.

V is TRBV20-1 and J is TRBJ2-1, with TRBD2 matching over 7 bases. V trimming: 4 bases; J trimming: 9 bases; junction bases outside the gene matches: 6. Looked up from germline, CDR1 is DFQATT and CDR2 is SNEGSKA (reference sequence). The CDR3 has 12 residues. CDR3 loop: CSATGLVGEQFF. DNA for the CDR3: TGCAGTGCTACCGGACTAGTGGGTGAGCAGTTCTTC.

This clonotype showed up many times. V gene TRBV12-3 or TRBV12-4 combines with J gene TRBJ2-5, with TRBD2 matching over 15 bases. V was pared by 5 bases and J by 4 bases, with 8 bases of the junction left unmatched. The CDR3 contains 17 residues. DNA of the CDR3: TGTGCCAGCAGTCCCACCATGGGACTAGCGGGAGGAGAGACCCAGTACTTC. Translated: CASSPTMGLAGGETQYF.

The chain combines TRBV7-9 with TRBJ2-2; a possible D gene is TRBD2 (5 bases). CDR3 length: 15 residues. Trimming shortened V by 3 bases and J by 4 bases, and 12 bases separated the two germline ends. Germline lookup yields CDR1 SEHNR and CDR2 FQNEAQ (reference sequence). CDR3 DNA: TGTGCCAGCAGCTTTGCGGGCCATCCCACCGGGGAGCTGTTTTTT. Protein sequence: CASSFAGHPTGELFF.

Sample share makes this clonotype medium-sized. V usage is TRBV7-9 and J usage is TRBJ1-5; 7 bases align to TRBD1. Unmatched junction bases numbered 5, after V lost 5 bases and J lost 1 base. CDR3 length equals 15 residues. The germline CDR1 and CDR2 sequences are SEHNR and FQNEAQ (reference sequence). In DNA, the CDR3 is TGTGCCAGCAGCGCAGGCAGGGGGAGCAATCAGCCCCAGCATTTT. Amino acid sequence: CASSAGRGSNQPQHF. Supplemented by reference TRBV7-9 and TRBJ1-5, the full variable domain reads DTGVSQNPRHKITKRGQNVTFRCDPISEHNRLYWYRQTLGQGPEFLTYFQNEAQLEKSRLLSDRFSAERPKGSFSTLEIQRTEQGDSAMYLCASSAGRGSNQPQHFGDGTRLSIL.

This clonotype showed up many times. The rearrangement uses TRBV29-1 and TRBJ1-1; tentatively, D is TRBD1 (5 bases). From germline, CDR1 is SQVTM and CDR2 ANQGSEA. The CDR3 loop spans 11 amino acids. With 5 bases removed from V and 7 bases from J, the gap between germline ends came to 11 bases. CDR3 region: CSVSSGGEAFF. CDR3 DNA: TGCAGCGTTAGTAGCGGGGGTGAAGCTTTCTTT.

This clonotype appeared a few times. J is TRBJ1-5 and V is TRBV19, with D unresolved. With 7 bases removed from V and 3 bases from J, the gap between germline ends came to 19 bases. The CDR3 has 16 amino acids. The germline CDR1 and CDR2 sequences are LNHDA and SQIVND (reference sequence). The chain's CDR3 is CASKKGTALNNQPQHF. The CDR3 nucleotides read TGTGCCAGTAAAAAAGGAACCGCCCTTAACAATCAGCCCCAGCATTTT.

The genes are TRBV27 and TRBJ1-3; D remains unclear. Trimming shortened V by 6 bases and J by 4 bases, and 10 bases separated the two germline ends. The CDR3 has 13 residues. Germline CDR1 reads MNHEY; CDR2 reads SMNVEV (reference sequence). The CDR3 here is CASRAGGGNTIYF. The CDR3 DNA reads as TGTGCCAGCAGGGCAGGAGGAGGAAACACCATATATTTT.

CDR3 sequence: CASTRGTNTGELFF. The DNA of the CDR3 is TGTGCCAGCACCCGAGGGACGAACACCGGGGAGCTGTTTTTT. The chain links TRBV6-2 or TRBV6-3 to TRBJ2-2; possible D gene TRBD2, 5 bases. V dropped 7 bases and J dropped 0 bases, with 9 bases sitting between them. Germline V gene data show CDR1 as MNHEY and CDR2 as SVGEGT. This CDR3 has 14 residues.

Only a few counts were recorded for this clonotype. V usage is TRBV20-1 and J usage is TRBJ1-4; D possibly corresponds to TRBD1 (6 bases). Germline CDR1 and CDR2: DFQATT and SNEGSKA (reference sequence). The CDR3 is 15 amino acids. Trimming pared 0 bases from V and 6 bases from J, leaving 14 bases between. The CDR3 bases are TGCAGTGCTAGAGATCAGGGGAGTTCGGATGAAAAACTGTTTTTT. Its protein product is CSARDQGSSDEKLFF.

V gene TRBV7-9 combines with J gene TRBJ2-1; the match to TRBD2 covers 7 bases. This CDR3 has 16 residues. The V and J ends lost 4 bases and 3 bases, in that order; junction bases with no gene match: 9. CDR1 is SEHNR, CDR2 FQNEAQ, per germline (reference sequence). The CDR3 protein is CASSSSTSANYNEQFF. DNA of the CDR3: TGTGCCAGCAGCTCTTCTACTAGCGCCAACTACAATGAGCAGTTCTTC.

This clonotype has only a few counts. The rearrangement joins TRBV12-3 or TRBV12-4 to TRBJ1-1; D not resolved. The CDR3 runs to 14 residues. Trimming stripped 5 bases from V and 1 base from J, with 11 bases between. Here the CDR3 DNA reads TGTGCCAGCAGTCGGGGTGGGGAGAACACTGAAGCTTTCTTT. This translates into CASSRGGENTEAFF.

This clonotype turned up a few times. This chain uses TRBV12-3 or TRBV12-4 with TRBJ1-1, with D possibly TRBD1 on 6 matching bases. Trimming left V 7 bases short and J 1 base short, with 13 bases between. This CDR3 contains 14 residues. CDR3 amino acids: CASTPGHQNTEAFF. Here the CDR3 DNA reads TGTGCCAGCACCCCGGGACACCAGAACACTGAAGCTTTCTTT.

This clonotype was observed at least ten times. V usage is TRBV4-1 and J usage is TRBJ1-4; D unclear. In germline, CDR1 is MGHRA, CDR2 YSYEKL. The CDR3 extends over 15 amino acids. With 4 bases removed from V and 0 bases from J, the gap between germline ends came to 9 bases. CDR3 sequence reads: CASSPLWTTNEKLFF. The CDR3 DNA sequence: TGCGCCAGCAGCCCCCTCTGGACAACTAATGAAAAACTGTTTTTT.

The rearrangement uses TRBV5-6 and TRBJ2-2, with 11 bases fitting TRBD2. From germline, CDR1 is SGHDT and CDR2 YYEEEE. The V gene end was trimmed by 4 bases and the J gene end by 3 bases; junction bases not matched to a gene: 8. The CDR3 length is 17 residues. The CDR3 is CASSRTSGSPDTGELFF. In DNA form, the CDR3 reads TGTGCCAGCAGCCGCACTAGCGGGAGTCCGGACACCGGGGAGCTGTTTTTT.

In DNA form, the CDR3 reads TGCGCCAGCAGCTTGGGCGGGGTAGGCGGCTACACCTTC. Its protein is CASSLGGVGGYTF. V gene TRBV5-1 combines with J gene TRBJ1-2; D is unresolved. This CDR3 has 13 amino acids. Germline CDR1 is SGHRS and CDR2 is YFSETQ. V lost 0 bases and J lost 8, with 11 bases in between.

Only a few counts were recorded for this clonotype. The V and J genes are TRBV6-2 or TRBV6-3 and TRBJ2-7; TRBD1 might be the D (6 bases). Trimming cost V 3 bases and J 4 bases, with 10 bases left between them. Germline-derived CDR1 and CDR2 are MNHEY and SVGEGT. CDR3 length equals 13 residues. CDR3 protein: CASSYQRGYEQYF. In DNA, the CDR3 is TGTGCCAGCAGTTATCAAAGGGGGTACGAGCAGTACTTC.

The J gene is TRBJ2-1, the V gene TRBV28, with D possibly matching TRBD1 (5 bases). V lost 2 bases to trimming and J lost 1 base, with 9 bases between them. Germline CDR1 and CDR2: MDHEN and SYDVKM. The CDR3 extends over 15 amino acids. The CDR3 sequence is CASSLLQASYNEQFF. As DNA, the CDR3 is TGTGCCAGCAGTTTACTACAGGCATCCTACAATGAGCAGTTCTTC.

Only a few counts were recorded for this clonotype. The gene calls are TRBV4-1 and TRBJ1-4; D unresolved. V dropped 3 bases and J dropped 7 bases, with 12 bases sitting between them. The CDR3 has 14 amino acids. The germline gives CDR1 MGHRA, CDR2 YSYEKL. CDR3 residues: CASSQRGIGEKLFF. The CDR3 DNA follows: TGCGCCAGCAGCCAGAGAGGGATCGGTGAAAAACTGTTTTTT.

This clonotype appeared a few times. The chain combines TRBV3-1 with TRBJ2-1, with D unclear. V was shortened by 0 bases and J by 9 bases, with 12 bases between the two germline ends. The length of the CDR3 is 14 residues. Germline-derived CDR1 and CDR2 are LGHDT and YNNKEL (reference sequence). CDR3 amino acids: CASSQDLRHGEQFF. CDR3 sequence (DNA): TGTGCCAGCAGCCAAGATCTGAGGCACGGTGAGCAGTTCTTC.

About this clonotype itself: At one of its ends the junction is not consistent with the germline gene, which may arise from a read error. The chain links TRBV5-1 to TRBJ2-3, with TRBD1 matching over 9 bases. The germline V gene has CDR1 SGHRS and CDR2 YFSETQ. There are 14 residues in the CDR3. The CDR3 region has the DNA TGCGCCAGCAGCGCCGGGACAGGGTCAGATACGCAGTGTTTT. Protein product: CASSAGTGSDTQCF.

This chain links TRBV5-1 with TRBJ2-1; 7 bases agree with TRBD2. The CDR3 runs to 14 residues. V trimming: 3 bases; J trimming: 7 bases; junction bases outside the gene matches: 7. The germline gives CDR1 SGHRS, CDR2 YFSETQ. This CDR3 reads CASSSRGEGNEQFF. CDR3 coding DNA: TGCGCCAGCAGCTCCCGGGGGGAGGGTAATGAGCAGTTCTTC.